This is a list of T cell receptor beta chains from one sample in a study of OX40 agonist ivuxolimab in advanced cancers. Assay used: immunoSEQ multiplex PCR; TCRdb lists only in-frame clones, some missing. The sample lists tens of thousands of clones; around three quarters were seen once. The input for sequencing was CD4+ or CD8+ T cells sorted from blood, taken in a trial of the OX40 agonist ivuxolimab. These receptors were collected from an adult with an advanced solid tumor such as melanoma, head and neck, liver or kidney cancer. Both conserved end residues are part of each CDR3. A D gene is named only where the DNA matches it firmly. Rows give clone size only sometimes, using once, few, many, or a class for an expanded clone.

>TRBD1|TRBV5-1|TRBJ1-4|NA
TGCGCCAGCAGCTTCGGGACAGGGGATTTGGATGAAAAACTGTTTTTT
CASSFGTGDLDEKLFF
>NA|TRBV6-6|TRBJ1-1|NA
TGTGCCAGCAGTTACTCCCGGCGGGGGTTGGACACTGAAGCTTTCTTT
CASSYSRRGLDTEAFF
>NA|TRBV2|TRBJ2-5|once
TGTGCCAGCAGTGAATCTGTAAACCAAGAGACCCAGTACTTC
CASSESVNQETQYF
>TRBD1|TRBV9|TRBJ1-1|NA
TGTGCCAGCAGCGTAGGTCGGGACAGGGATTGGGGCACTGAAGCTTTCTTT
CASSVGRDRDWGTEAFF
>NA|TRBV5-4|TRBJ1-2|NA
TGTGCCAGCAGCTTAGAGGGGGGATATGGCTACACCTTC
CASSLEGGYGYTF
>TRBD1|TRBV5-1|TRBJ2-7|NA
TGCGCCAGCGGAAAAAGGACAGGTTACGAGCAGTACTTC
CASGKRTGYEQYF
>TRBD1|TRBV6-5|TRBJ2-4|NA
TGTGCCAGCCGTGTAAAGGGGGCGGACATTCAGTACTTC
CASRVKGADIQYF
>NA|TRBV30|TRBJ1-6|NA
TGTGCCTGGAGCGCCTTCGGGGGGCTAGGAAATTCACCCCTCCACTTT
CAWSAFGGLGNSPLHF
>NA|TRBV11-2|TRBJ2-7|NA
TGTGCCAGCAGCTTGGGGGACTCCTCCTACGAGCAGTACTTC
CASSLGDSSYEQYF
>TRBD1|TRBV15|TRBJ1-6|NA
TGTGCCACCAGCAACTACAGGGGAAGAAATTCACCCCTCCACTTT
CATSNYRGRNSPLHF
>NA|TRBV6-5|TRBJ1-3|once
TGTGCCAGCAGATCGGAACACACCATATATTTT
CASRSEHTIYF
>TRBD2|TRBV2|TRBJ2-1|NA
TGTGCCAGCAACCAAGCGGGGGGGAATGAGCAGTTCTTC
CASNQAGGNEQFF
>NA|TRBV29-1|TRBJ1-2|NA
TGCAGCGCCTGGAGGGACACAATCTATGGCTACACCTTC
CSAWRDTIYGYTF
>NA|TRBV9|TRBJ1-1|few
TGTGCCAGCAGTGACGGAATGAACACTGAAGCTTTCTTT
CASSDGMNTEAFF
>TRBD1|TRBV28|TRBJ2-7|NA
TGTGCCAGCAGCCCAGGGGGACCTCGTAGGGGAGACGAGCAGTACTTC
CASSPGGPRRGDEQYF
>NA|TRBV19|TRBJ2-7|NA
TGTGCCAGTTTGGCAGATCGGATTCAACCCTACGAGCAGTACTTC
CASLADRIQPYEQYF
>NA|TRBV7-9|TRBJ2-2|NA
TGTGCCAGCAGCTTGATCCGGGGAGAAAAGAACACCGGGGAGCTGTTTTTT
CASSLIRGEKNTGELFF
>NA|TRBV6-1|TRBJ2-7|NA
TGTGCCATCAGTGGTCAGGCGGTTCCTACTTCGTACGAGCAGTACTTC
CAISGQAVPTSYEQYF
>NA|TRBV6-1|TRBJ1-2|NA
TGTGCCAGCGATCGGACGGGGAGCTATGGCTACACCTTC
CASDRTGSYGYTF
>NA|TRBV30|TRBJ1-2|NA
TGTGCCTGGAAGCTACCGGGCCCTAACTATGGCTACACCTTC
CAWKLPGPNYGYTF
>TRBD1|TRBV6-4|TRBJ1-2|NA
TGTGCCAGCAGTGACAGTGGACAGGGGGCTTACTATGGCTACACCTTC
CASSDSGQGAYYGYTF
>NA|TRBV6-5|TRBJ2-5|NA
TGTGCCAGCAGTTATAGGTCTAGAAAAGAGACCCAGTACTTC
CASSYRSRKETQYF
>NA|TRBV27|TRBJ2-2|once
TGTGCCAGCAGCCCCTCGGGGGCCGTAAACACCGGGGAGCTGTTTTTT
CASSPSGAVNTGELFF
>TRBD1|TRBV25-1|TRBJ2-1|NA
TGTGCCAGCAGTGGCGACAGGGAGTACAATGAGCAGTTCTTC
CASSGDREYNEQFF
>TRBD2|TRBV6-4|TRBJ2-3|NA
TGTGCCAGCAGTGACTCGGGACTAGCAACAGATACGCAGTATTTT
CASSDSGLATDTQYF
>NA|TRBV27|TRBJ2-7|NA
TGTGCCAGCATTTCTTACACCGGGACAAATACCTACGAGCAGTACTTC
CASISYTGTNTYEQYF
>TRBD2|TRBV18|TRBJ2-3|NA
TGTGCCAGCTCACCACCGACGGCGGGGGGGCCGACAGATACGCAGTATTTT
CASSPPTAGGPTDTQYF
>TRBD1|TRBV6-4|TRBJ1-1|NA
TGTGCCAGCAGTGAACGGGACAGGGATTCGGAAACTGAAGCTTTCTTT
CASSERDRDSETEAFF
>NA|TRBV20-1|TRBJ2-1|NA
TGCAGTGCTAGAGTCGGGGATGAGCAGTTCTTC
CSARVGDEQFF
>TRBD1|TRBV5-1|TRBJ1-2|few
TGCGCCAGCAGCCGACAGGGGGCGGATGGCTACACCTTC
CASSRQGADGYTF
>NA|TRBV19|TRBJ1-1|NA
TGTGCCAGTAGTCGCCAAGACAGGAACACTGAAGCTTTCTTT
CASSRQDRNTEAFF
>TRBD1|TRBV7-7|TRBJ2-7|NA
TGTGCCAGCAGCTCGGGGACAGGGCCATACGAGCAGTACTTC
CASSSGTGPYEQYF
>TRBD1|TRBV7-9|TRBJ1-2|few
TGTGCCAGCAGCTTAGGAAGGGACAGAGGCTACACCTTC
CASSLGRDRGYTF
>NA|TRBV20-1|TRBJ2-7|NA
TGCAGTGTTTGGACTGGTTACGAGCAGTACTTC
CSVWTGYEQYF
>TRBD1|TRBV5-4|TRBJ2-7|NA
TGTGCCAGCAGCTTCCCGGGACAGGGAATGGACGAGCAGTACTTC
CASSFPGQGMDEQYF
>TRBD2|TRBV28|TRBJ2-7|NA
TGTGTTAGCGGGGGCTCCTACGAGCAGTACTTC
CVSGGSYEQYF
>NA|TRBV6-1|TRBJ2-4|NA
TGTGCCAGCAGTGAAGTGGCTTCTCTAACGGAGTACTTC
CASSEVASLTEYF
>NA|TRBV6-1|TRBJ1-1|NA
TGTGCCAGCAGTGAGGGACGGAGTCTTAACACTGAAGCTTTCTTT
CASSEGRSLNTEAFF
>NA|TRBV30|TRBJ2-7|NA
TGTGCCTGGAGTGTACCCGCGACAGCGACCTACGAGCAGTACTTC
CAWSVPATATYEQYF
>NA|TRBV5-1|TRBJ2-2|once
TGCGCCAGCAGCTTGGAGGGCACCCGTGCCGGGGAGCTGTTTTTT
CASSLEGTRAGELFF